The source of this T cell receptor (beta chain) is a study of human thymus T cells. Only one count was recorded for this clone. Its antigen is unknown. V shed 0 bases and J shed 4 bases, with 12 bases lying between them. The CDR3 has 15 residues. Germline V CDR1 and CDR2: LNHNV, YYDKDF (reference sequence). Corrective cardiac surgery supplied the resected thymus tissue. Whole-study findings and limits: Both thymic and peripheral blood repertoires showed apparently biased V and J usage. Related research found strongly overlapping thymic repertoires in unrelated individuals.

TCRdb's copy holds only in-frame clones and misses some; the assay was immunoSEQ multiplex PCR. The sample shows 100,000 to 150,000 clones, 90% to 95% of them seen only once. The sequence was obtained from a boy younger than two with a congenital heart defect but otherwise immunologically healthy. V and J are TRBV15 and TRBJ1-2; no reliable D call. The material sequenced was thymus tissue. The CDR3 DNA follows: TGTGCCACCAGCAGAGAGGGCGTGCGGGTCTATGGCTACACCTTC. Its translation is CATSREGVRVYGYTF.